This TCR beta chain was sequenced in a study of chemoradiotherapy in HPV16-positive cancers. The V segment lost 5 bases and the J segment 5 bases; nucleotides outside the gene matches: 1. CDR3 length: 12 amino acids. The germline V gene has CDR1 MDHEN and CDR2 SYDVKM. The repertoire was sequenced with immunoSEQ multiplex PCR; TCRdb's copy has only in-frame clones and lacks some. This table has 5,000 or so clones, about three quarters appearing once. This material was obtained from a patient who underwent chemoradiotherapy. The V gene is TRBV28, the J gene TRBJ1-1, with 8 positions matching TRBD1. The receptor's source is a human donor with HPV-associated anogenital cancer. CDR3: CASSTGGTEAFF. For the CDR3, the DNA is TGTGCCAGCAGTACAGGGGGGACTGAAGCTTTCTTT.